A selection of T cell receptor beta chains follows, all from one sample in a study of preoperative IRX-2 immunotherapy in early breast cancer. Measured with immunoSEQ multiplex PCR; TCRdb has only the in-frame clones, and not every one. Found here are over 25,000 clones, approximately 78% of them singletons; the top ten hold about 1.2%. The material sequenced was lymph node tissue, taken after IRX-2 immunotherapy. These TCRs come from a human donor with breast cancer. Each CDR3 is given with its conserved first and last residue. The size of a clone is reported for some rows only, either as once, few or many, or as a class for expanded clones.

J gene | V gene | clone size | CDR3 protein
TRBJ2-3 | TRBV4-1 | NA | CASSHGQVTDTQYF
TRBJ1-1 | TRBV19 | NA | CASSHHRRNTEAFF
TRBJ1-5 | TRBV2 | NA | CASSEDNNQPQHF
TRBJ2-7 | TRBV14 | NA | CASSQDHRTPFYEQYF
TRBJ2-7 | TRBV19 | NA | CASSKGTGIPEQYF
TRBJ2-7 | TRBV18 | NA | CASSPGLSYEQYF
TRBJ1-4 | TRBV30 | few | CAWSAGAATNEKLFF
TRBJ1-6 | TRBV30 | few | CAWSDMNSPLHF
TRBJ2-1 | TRBV15 | few | CATSRNRVTENEQFF
TRBJ1-4 | TRBV6-8 | NA | CASSYTRGGTNEKLFF
TRBJ1-1 | TRBV30 | NA | CAWSIRDRHLNTEAFF
TRBJ1-2 | TRBV7-7 | NA | CASSLGVLEYGYTF
TRBJ1-2 | TRBV6-8 | NA | CASAAAGPYGYTF